These 15 T cell receptor beta chains share one sample of origin, sequenced in a study of T cells after yellow fever vaccination. MiXCR, run by TCRdb on the 5' RACE reads, gives a single entry per CDR3 protein. This table holds a few hundred thousand distinct CDR3 sequences, 3.6% found once. The sequencing used PBMCs, collected on the day of the yellow fever booster vaccination. These receptors were collected from a man between 18 and 35 years old who received the YFV17D yellow fever vaccine.

This clonotype was counted ten times or more. The chain joins TRBV5-1 to TRBJ2-1; the D gene is possibly TRBD1 (7 bases). Germline lookup yields CDR1 SGHRS and CDR2 YFSETQ. The CDR3 has 11 amino acids. V was trimmed by 5 bases and J by 10 bases, leaving 10 bases between them. The CDR3 spells CASRQGREQFF. CDR3 sequence (DNA): TGCGCCAGCAGACAGGGGAGGGAGCAGTTCTTC. The whole variable domain, filled in from reference TRBV5-1 and TRBJ2-1, reads KAGVTQTPRYLIKTRGQQVTLSCSPISGHRSVSWYQQTPGQGLQFLFEYFSETQRNKGNFPGRFSGRQFSNSRSEMNVSTLELGDSALYLCASRQGREQFFGPGTRLTVL.

This clonotype was observed a handful of times. The chain couples TRBV7-9 to TRBJ1-2, with D uncertain. This CDR3 has 11 amino acids. Germline V gene sequence: CDR1 SEHNR, CDR2 FQNEAQ (reference sequence). The V gene lost 4 bases and the J gene lost 6 bases, with 6 bases spanning the gap. The CDR3 DNA is TGTGCCAGCAGCTGGGTTCATGGCTACACCTTC. This gives the protein CASSWVHGYTF.

Only a few counts were recorded for this clonotype. The genes are TRBV12-3 or TRBV12-4 and TRBJ2-4, with 9 bases identical to TRBD1. Losses at the gene ends were 5 bases for V and 9 bases for J; bases not matched to a gene: 8. The CDR3 is 14 residues long. This CDR3 reads CASSRGTGFVIQYF. The CDR3 region has the DNA TGTGCCAGCAGTAGAGGGACAGGGTTCGTCATTCAGTACTTC.

This clonotype was counted at least ten times. The chain employs TRBV9 and TRBJ1-6, with D unresolved. Trimming removed 0 bases from V and 4 bases from J, with 11 bases in between. The CDR3 extends over 16 amino acids. Germline lookup yields CDR1 SGDLS and CDR2 YYNGEE. CDR3 loop: CASSVAATRYNSPLHF. The CDR3 DNA reads as TGTGCCAGCAGCGTAGCGGCCACCCGATATAATTCACCCCTCCACTTT.

The gene calls are TRBV18 and TRBJ2-3; D might be TRBD1 or TRBD2, each matching 5 bases. Germline CDR1 KGHSH, CDR2 LQKENI. The CDR3 has 15 residues. V was cut by 0 bases and J by 6 bases, with 13 bases left in between. CDR3 sequence reads: CASSPPSSGDDTQYF. The CDR3 nucleotides are TGTGCCAGCTCACCACCCTCTTCTGGGGACGATACGCAGTATTTT.

V is TRBV20-1 and J is TRBJ2-7; 11 bases fit TRBD2. In germline, CDR1 is DFQATT, CDR2 SNEGSKA (reference sequence). This CDR3 has 15 amino acids. V lost 6 bases to trimming and J lost 3 bases; unmatched junction nucleotides: 10. CDR3 coding DNA: TGCAGTGCCACCTCCCGACTAGCGGGGTACTACGAGCAGTACTTC. It yields the protein CSATSRLAGYYEQYF.

This clonotype was counted a few times. J is TRBJ2-1 and V is TRBV4-3, with TRBD1 as a possible D gene (6 bases). The germline gives CDR1 LGHNA, CDR2 YSLEER. The CDR3 is 15 amino acids. V was shortened by 6 bases and J by 2 bases, with 14 bases between the two germline ends. The CDR3 is CASSPGTPPYNEQFF. In DNA, the CDR3 is TGCGCCAGCAGTCCCGGGACACCTCCCTACAATGAGCAGTTCTTC.

This clonotype showed up many times. The CDR3 sequence is CASSYRGGETQYF. CDR3 DNA sequence: TGTGCCAGCAGCTATAGGGGTGGGGAGACCCAGTACTTC. The gene calls are TRBV7-9 and TRBJ2-5; D possibly corresponds to TRBD1 (5 bases). The germline gives CDR1 SEHNR, CDR2 FQNEAQ (reference sequence). CDR3 length equals 13 residues. V lost 4 bases, J lost 5 bases, and 11 bases lay in between. The whole variable domain, filled in from reference TRBV7-9 and TRBJ2-5, reads DTGVSQNPRHKITKRGQNVTFRCDPISEHNRLYWYRQTLGQGPEFLTYFQNEAQLEKSRLLSDRFSAERPKGSFSTLEIQRTEQGDSAMYLCASSYRGGETQYFGPGTRLLVL.

This clonotype has ten or more counts. This sequence joins TRBV7-2 and TRBJ2-4; weak D call: TRBD1 (6 bases). Trimming cost V 5 bases and J 0 bases, with 11 bases left between them. This CDR3 is 15 amino acids long. Germline V gives CDR1 SGHTA, CDR2 FQGNSA. CDR3 sequence reads: CASSPQGSAKNIQYF. For the CDR3, the DNA is TGTGCCAGCAGCCCACAGGGCTCAGCCAAAAACATTCAGTACTTC.

This clonotype showed up many times. This chain links TRBV12-3 or TRBV12-4 with TRBJ2-5; D gene ambiguous. Deletions cut 6 bases from V and 3 bases from J, with 11 bases between. The CDR3 runs 13 residues. The CDR3 region is CASSPLGKETQYF. The CDR3 DNA follows: TGTGCCAGCAGCCCCTTAGGAAAAGAGACCCAGTACTTC.

This clonotype was seen more than once but under ten times. The chain links TRBV5-1 to TRBJ2-5; 9 bases line up with TRBD1. The CDR3 loop spans 14 amino acids. The V and J ends lost 4 bases and 5 bases, in that order; junction bases with no gene match: 6. Germline V lookup: CDR1 SGHRS, CDR2 YFSETQ. The CDR3 DNA is TGCGCCAGCAGCACCTCCGGGACAGGGGAGACCCAGTACTTC. It is translated as CASSTSGTGETQYF.

This clonotype was counted only a few times. The rearrangement uses TRBV29-1 and TRBJ2-2; the D gene is possibly TRBD2 (5 bases). Trimming shortened V by 7 bases and J by 3 bases, and 12 bases separated the two germline ends. Germline V gives CDR1 SQVTM, CDR2 ANQGSEA. This CDR3 region has 13 residues. The CDR3 sequence is CSALGAYTGELFF. CDR3 nucleotides: TGCAGCGCCCTGGGAGCTTACACCGGGGAGCTGTTTTTT.

This clonotype was recorded at least ten times. The chain combines TRBV14 with TRBJ1-2; a possible D gene is TRBD1 (6 bases). Germline V gives CDR1 SGHDN, CDR2 FVKESK. The V and J ends lost 4 bases and 2 bases respectively, with 8 bases between them. CDR3 size: 13 residues. CDR3 DNA sequence: TGTGCCAGCAGCCGGGACACGAACTATGGCTACACCTTC. Its translation: CASSRDTNYGYTF.

This clonotype was found many times. This sequence joins TRBV7-2 and TRBJ1-1, with D perhaps TRBD1 (6 bases). Trimming pared 4 bases from V and 1 base from J, leaving 16 bases between. Germline lookup yields CDR1 SGHTA and CDR2 FQGNSA. The CDR3 covers 16 residues. CDR3 nucleotides: TGTGCCAGCAGCTCCTGGGGGGGGCTGAGGAACACTGAAGCTTTCTTT. It codes for CASSSWGGLRNTEAFF.

This clonotype turned up a few times. V gene TRBV12-3 or TRBV12-4 combines with J gene TRBJ1-1; 7 nucleotides match TRBD1. J gave up 4 bases and V 6 bases, and 5 bases lay outside the gene matches. This CDR3 has 13 amino acids. The DNA for the CDR3 is TGTGCCAGCAGACCCGACAGGGCCACTGAAGCTTTCTTT. Its translation is CASRPDRATEAFF.